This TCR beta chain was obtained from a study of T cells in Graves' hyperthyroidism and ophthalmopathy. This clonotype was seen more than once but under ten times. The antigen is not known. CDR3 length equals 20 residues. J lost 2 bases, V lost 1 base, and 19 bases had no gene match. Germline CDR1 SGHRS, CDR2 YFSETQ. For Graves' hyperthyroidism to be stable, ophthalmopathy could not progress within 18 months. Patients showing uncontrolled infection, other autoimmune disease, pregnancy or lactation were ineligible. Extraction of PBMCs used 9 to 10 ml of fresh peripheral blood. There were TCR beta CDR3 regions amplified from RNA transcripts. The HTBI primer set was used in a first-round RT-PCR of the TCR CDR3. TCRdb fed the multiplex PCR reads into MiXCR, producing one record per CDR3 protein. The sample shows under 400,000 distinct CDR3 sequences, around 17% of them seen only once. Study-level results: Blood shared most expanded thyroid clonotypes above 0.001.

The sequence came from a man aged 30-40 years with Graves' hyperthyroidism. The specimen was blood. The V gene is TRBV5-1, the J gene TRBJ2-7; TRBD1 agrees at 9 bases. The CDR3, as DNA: TGCGCCAGCAGCTTGATTGTTGGACAGGGGACGAGAGGTGGGACCTACGAGCAGTACTTC. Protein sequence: CASSLIVGQGTRGGTYEQYF.